These 20 T cell receptor beta chains came from one sample sequenced in a study of shared clonotypes between healthy human individuals (dated by TCRdb to about 2020). Library preparation employed the immunoSEQ multiplex PCR assay. This is the immuneACCESS table as TCRdb keeps it, with only in-frame sequences that have V and J called. A part of the clones is gone; compared with another copy, unresolved V genes explain less than half, and the rest is unexplained. The sample contains 2 million to 2.5 million clones, around 90% of them found a single time. The ten biggest clones cover approximately 0.39% of the sample. Sequences were obtained from naive CD4+ T cells from PBMCs. The meaning of the sample's cell subset or site label: CD45RA+ positively selected. The receptors come from a man between 18 and 35 years old in good health. Some clones in this sample may be carry-over from other donors' samples.

This rearrangement joins TRBV10-2 to TRBJ2-6; unclear D gene. This CDR3 has 14 residues. Germline CDR1 reads WSHSY; CDR2 reads SAAADI. V lost 4 bases to trimming and J lost 0 bases, with 4 bases between them. CDR3 nucleotide sequence: TGCGCCAGCAGTGGAAGCTCTGGGGCCAACGTCCTGACTTTC. It translates to CASSGSSGANVLTF.

The V and J genes are TRBV6-5 and TRBJ2-7; D call uncertain. The CDR3 is 16 amino acids. The ends were cut back, 3 bases at V and 0 bases at J, with 15 bases in the middle. Germline-derived CDR1 and CDR2 are MNHEY and SVGAGI. CDR3 amino acids: CASSYNQRWSSYEQYF. For the CDR3, the DNA is TGTGCCAGCAGTTATAACCAGCGCTGGAGCTCCTACGAGCAGTACTTC.

A single count supports this clone. V is TRBV7-2 and J is TRBJ2-1; 9 bases match TRBD1. The CDR3 consists of 15 residues. Germline V gene data show CDR1 as SGHTA and CDR2 as FQGNSA. Trimming at V came to 5 bases and at J to 2 bases, leaving 4 bases not matched to a gene. The CDR3 here is CASSADRGAYNEQFF. In DNA form, the CDR3 reads TGTGCCAGCAGCGCCGACAGGGGGGCCTACAATGAGCAGTTCTTC.

The J gene is TRBJ2-1, the V gene TRBV7-8; TRBD2 is a possible D gene (5 bases). The CDR3 extends over 15 amino acids. Trimming pared 6 bases from V and 4 bases from J, leaving 16 bases between. Germline-derived CDR1 and CDR2 are SGHVS and FQNEAQ. CDR3 sequence reads: CASSHDAGVYNEQFF. The DNA for the CDR3 is TGTGCCAGCAGTCATGATGCCGGGGTTTACAATGAGCAGTTCTTC.

The V and J genes are TRBV30 and TRBJ2-3; D is ambiguous. The V end lost 3 bases, the J end lost 3 bases, and 25 bases lay between the germline ends. The CDR3 covers 18 residues. Germline V gene sequence: CDR1 GTSNPN, CDR2 SVGIG (reference sequence). The CDR3, as DNA: TGTGCCTGGAGAAATTGGCGAGCTTGGGAAAGGGTAACAGATACGCAGTATTTT. Its translation is CAWRNWRAWERVTDTQYF.

CDR3 loop: CASSLWPSGRALQETQYF. The CDR3 DNA reads TGCGCCAGCAGCTTGTGGCCTAGCGGGAGGGCCCTCCAAGAGACCCAGTACTTC. V usage is TRBV5-1 and J usage is TRBJ2-5, with 12 bases aligning to TRBD2. The CDR3 covers 18 residues. V dropped 1 base and J dropped 1; count of bases not matched to a gene: 8. Germline CDR1 SGHRS, CDR2 YFSETQ.

This chain links TRBV29-1 with TRBJ1-2; TRBD1 aligns across 7 bases. CDR1 and CDR2 (germline): SQVTM, ANQGSEA. The CDR3 totals 13 residues. V lost 1 base, J lost 3 bases, and 2 bases stayed unmatched. The CDR3 is CSVEGGTDYGYTF. The CDR3 bases are TGCAGCGTTGAAGGGGGGACAGACTATGGCTACACCTTC.

This clone was counted a single time. Germline and junction disagree at one end, which may indicate a read error. The chain is built from TRBV30 and TRBJ1-1; 7 positions match TRBD1. The V gene's germline CDR1 is GTSNPN and CDR2 SVGIG (reference sequence). The CDR3 has 15 residues. Here the CDR3 DNA reads TGTGCCTGGAGACCACGACAGGGTAGGAACACTGGAGCTTTCTTT. It is translated as CAWRPRQGRNTGAFF.

Remarks on this clone: Different DNA sequences within this sample yield the same CDR3. The rearrangement joins TRBV7-8 to TRBJ2-1, with 11 bases fitting TRBD2. V dropped 1 base and J dropped 4; count of bases not matched to a gene: 3. CDR1 is SGHVS, CDR2 FQNEAQ, per germline. The CDR3 totals 16 residues. The CDR3 region is CASSLVGTSGYNEQFF. CDR3 sequence (DNA): TGTGCCAGCAGCTTAGTGGGGACTAGCGGTTACAATGAGCAGTTCTTC.

J is TRBJ2-7 and V is TRBV18, with TRBD1 as a possible D gene (7 bases). The V gene's germline CDR1 is KGHSH and CDR2 LQKENI. The V and J ends lost 3 bases and 6 bases respectively, with 21 bases between them. This CDR3 comprises 16 residues. The chain's CDR3 is CASSPQGGPYISEQYF. The CDR3 nucleotides are TGTGCCAGCTCACCGCAGGGGGGCCCCTACATAAGCGAGCAGTACTTC. Variable domain in full (rest from reference TRBV18 and TRBJ2-7): NAGVMQNPRHLVRRRGQEARLRCSPMKGHSHVYWYRQLPEEGLKFMVYLQKENIIDESGMPKERFSAEFPKEGPSILRIQQVVRGDSAAYFCASSPQGGPYISEQYFGPGTRLTVT.

The chain combines TRBV18 with TRBJ2-2, with D possibly matching TRBD2 (6 bases). V lost 0 bases, J lost 4 bases, and 15 bases lay in between. From germline, CDR1 is KGHSH and CDR2 LQKENI. This CDR3 is built from 17 residues. Here the CDR3 reads CASSPPTRGTSTGELFF. CDR3 in DNA: TGTGCCAGCTCACCACCAACCCGGGGGACGAGCACCGGGGAGCTGTTTTTT.

As regards this clone: Within the sample, other DNA sequences also encode this same CDR3. The chain combines TRBV5-1 with TRBJ2-7; TRBD2 matches at 7 bases. The CDR3 is 14 residues long. The germline CDR1 and CDR2 sequences are SGHRS and YFSETQ. The V gene end was trimmed by 3 bases and the J gene end by 1 base; junction bases not matched to a gene: 4. CDR3 sequence reads: CASSSASGSYEQYF. CDR3 nucleotide sequence: TGCGCCAGCAGCTCGGCTAGCGGATCCTACGAGCAGTACTTC.

This sequence joins TRBV7-9 and TRBJ2-1, with 7 bases aligning to TRBD2. J lost 0 bases, V lost 11 bases, and 4 bases had no gene match. This CDR3 spans 13 amino acids. Germline V gene sequence: CDR1 SEHNR, CDR2 FQNEAQ (reference sequence). The CDR3 sequence: CAGERDSYNEQFF. The CDR3, as DNA: TGTGCCGGAGAGCGGGACTCCTACAATGAGCAGTTCTTC.

The gene calls are TRBV6-1 and TRBJ1-2, with a possible D match to TRBD1 (5 bases). The ends were cut back, 0 bases at V and 2 bases at J, with 10 bases in the middle. Germline CDR1 reads MNHNS; CDR2 reads SASEGT. The CDR3 contains 15 residues. The CDR3 DNA follows: TGTGCCAGCAGTGAAGCGGGGGAGGAGAACTATGGCTACACCTTC. The encoded protein is CASSEAGEENYGYTF.

V gene TRBV16 combines with J gene TRBJ1-2; unclear D gene. V shed 4 bases and J shed 1 base, with 13 bases lying between them. Germline V gives CDR1 KGHSY, CDR2 FQNENV. The CDR3 length is 15 residues. Written as DNA, the CDR3 is TGTGCCAGCAGCCGCGGTCAGAACTATAACTATGGCTACACCTTC. Its protein is CASSRGQNYNYGYTF.

This clone is a singleton in its sample. This chain connects TRBV7-9 to TRBJ1-3; D not certain. This CDR3 spans 17 amino acids. Trimming cost V 1 base and J 0 bases, with 13 bases left between them. The germline V gene encodes CDR1 SEHNR and CDR2 FQNEAQ (reference sequence). The DNA of the CDR3 is TGTGCCAGCAGCTTAGTCGGCCCGAGGAACTCTGGAAACACCATATATTTT. Protein product: CASSLVGPRNSGNTIYF.

V is TRBV28 and J is TRBJ1-5, with D possibly being TRBD1 (6 bases). The CDR3 has 15 amino acids. Between the trimmed V and J ends, which lost 8 bases and 5 bases, there was a span of 19 bases. CDR1 and CDR2 from the germline V gene are MDHEN and SYDVKM. The CDR3 DNA is TGTGCCAGCGGAACCGGGACACTTGCGGATCAGCCCCAGCATTTT. Protein sequence: CASGTGTLADQPQHF. Full variable domain (rest looked up from reference TRBV28 and TRBJ1-5): DVKVTQSSRYLVKRTGEKVFLECVQDMDHENMFWYRQDPGLGLRLIYFSYDVKMKEKGDIPEGYSVSREKKERFSLILESASTNQTSMYLCASGTGTLADQPQHFGDGTRLSIL.

Of note for this clone: The same CDR3 can be traced to other DNA sequences in this sample. The rearrangement links TRBV29-1 to TRBJ2-3, with no clear D. Germline V gene sequence: CDR1 SQVTM, CDR2 ANQGSEA. Trimming shortened V by 5 bases and J by 0 bases, and 6 bases separated the two germline ends. The length of the CDR3 is 12 residues. CDR3 nucleotide sequence: TGCAGCGTTAGTCCAAGCACAGATACGCAGTATTTT. Its protein product is CSVSPSTDTQYF.

The V and J genes are TRBV27 and TRBJ2-7, with D perhaps being TRBD1 or TRBD2 (5 bases each). This CDR3 contains 13 residues. Per the germline V gene, CDR1 is MNHEY and CDR2 is SMNVEV (reference sequence). The germline V and J ends were trimmed by 7 bases and 2 bases, with 12 bases remaining between them. CDR3 bases: TGTGCCAGCAAGGGGACGTCGACCTACGAGCAGTACTTC. Its protein product is CASKGTSTYEQYF.

The chain uses TRBV4-2 and TRBJ2-1; TRBD2 agrees at 7 bases. V shed 4 bases and J 0 bases; nucleotides not matched to a gene: 6. CDR3 size: 16 residues. The germline V gene has CDR1 LGHNA and CDR2 YNFKEQ. The CDR3 region is CASSLPAGSSYNEQFF. CDR3 coding DNA: TGTGCCAGCAGCCTACCAGCGGGAAGCTCCTACAATGAGCAGTTCTTC.